This T cell receptor (beta chain) was sequenced in a study of blood T cell repertoires in COVID-19. The CDR3 has 12 amino acids. V was cut by 6 bases and J by 10 bases, with 10 bases left in between. From germline, CDR1 is MNHEY and CDR2 SMNVEV (reference sequence). Using immunoSEQ multiplex PCR, the repertoire was profiled, and TCRdb retains in-frame clones only, with some absent. The sample lists about 180,000 clones, roughly 90% occurring once. This chain links TRBV27 with TRBJ1-6; no clear D. The sequence came from a man aged 45-65 years with acute or convalescent COVID-19. Sequencing used peripheral blood. CDR3 region: CASSWEGSPLHF. Here the CDR3 DNA reads TGTGCCAGCAGCTGGGAGGGATCACCCCTCCACTTT.